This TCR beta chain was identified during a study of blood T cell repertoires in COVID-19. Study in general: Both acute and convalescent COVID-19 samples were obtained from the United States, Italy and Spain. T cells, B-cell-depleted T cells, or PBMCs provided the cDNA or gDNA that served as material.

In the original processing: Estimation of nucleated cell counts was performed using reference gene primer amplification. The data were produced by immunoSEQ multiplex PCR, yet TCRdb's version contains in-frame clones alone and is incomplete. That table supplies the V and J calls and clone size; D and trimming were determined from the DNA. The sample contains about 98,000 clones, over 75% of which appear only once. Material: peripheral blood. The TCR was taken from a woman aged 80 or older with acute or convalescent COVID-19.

CDR3 DNA: TGTGCCACCAGCAGAGATCTGGGACCGGGGGACTATGGCTACACCTTC. Amino acids: CATSRDLGPGDYGYTF. The chain combines TRBV15 with TRBJ1-2, with a weak D call TRBD1 (5 bases). The V gene lost 0 bases and the J gene lost 3 bases, with 14 bases spanning the gap. Per germline, CDR1 LNHNV and CDR2 YYDKDF (reference sequence). The CDR3 loop spans 16 amino acids.